This entry concerns a single TCR beta chain. What it recognizes is unknown. V shed 6 bases and J shed 12 bases, with 14 bases lying between them. The CDR3 has 11 residues. Germline assignment: CDR1 MDHEN and CDR2 SYDVKM. This sample is drawn from a study of T cells in localized non-small cell lung cancer. Using immunoSEQ multiplex PCR, the repertoire was profiled, and TCRdb retains in-frame clones only, with some absent. The table lists approximately 52,000 clones, around three quarters of them singletons. Study conclusions and caveats: In adjacent lung, a median around 52 of the top 100 tumor clones were found. Tumor trailed uninvolved adjacent lung in T cell clonality, which peaked there.

Sequenced here: peripheral blood, sampled before any cancer treatment. This chain connects TRBV28 to TRBJ1-2, with no clear D. The sequence was obtained from a man aged 35 to 69 with stage I squamous cell lung carcinoma. The CDR3 reads CASRDPRQHTF. CDR3 bases: TGTGCCAGCAGGGACCCCCGGCAACACACCTTC.